The following is a TCR beta chain sequence with its context. Germline CDR1 reads GTSNPN; CDR2 reads SVGIG (reference sequence). The ends were cut back, 0 bases at V and 0 bases at J, with 8 bases in the middle. The CDR3 sequence is 15 residues long. The sample belongs to a study of beta chain features in type 1 diabetes. The whole isolated RNA underwent reverse transcription, so sequencing captured expressed TCRB transcripts. Naive, central memory and regulatory T cell samples averaged roughly 3.7 million immunoSEQ reads each. Data came from immunoSEQ multiplex PCR; TCRdb stores just in-frame clones and leaves some out. The sample lists fewer than 550,000 clones; around 10% were seen once.

Sequencing used naive CD4+ T cells from blood. The receptor's source is a woman between 18 and 30 years old in good health. The chain employs TRBV30 and TRBJ2-2; no reliable D call. In DNA form, the CDR3 reads TGTGCCTGGAGTGTGGGCACCCCGAACACCGGGGAGCTGTTTTTT. As protein: CAWSVGTPNTGELFF.